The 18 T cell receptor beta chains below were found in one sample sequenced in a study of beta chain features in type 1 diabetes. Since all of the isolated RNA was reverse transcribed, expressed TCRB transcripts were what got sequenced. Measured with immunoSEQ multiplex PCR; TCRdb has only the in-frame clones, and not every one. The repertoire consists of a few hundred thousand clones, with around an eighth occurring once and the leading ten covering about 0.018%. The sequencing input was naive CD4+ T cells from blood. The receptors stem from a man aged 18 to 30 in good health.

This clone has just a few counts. CDR3 in DNA: TGTGCCAGCAGGCGTGACAGGGGGTCACCCCTCCACTTT. Translated: CASRRDRGSPLHF. The rearrangement links TRBV6-5 to TRBJ1-6, with 9 bases that match TRBD1. Unmatched junction bases numbered 4, after V lost 6 bases and J lost 10 bases. Germline V lookup: CDR1 MNHEY, CDR2 SVGAGI. The CDR3 runs to 13 residues.

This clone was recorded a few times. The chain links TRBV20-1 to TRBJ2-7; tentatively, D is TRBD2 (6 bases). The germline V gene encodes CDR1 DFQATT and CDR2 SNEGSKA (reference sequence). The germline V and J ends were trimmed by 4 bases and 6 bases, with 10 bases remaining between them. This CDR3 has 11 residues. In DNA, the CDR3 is TGCAGTGCTACTAGCGTCCGCGAGCAGTACTTC. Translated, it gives CSATSVREQYF.

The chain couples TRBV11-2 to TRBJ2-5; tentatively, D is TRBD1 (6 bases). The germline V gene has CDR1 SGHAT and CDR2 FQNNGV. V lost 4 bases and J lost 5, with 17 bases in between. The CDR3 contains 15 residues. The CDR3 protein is CASSYSGTPRETQYF. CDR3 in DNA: TGTGCCAGCAGCTACTCCGGGACACCAAGGGAGACCCAGTACTTC.

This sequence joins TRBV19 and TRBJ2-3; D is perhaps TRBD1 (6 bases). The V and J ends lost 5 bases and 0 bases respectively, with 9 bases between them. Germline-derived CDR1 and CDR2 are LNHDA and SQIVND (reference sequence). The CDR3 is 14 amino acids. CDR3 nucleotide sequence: TGTGCCAGTAGTCGAACAGGGAGCACAGATACGCAGTATTTT. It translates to CASSRTGSTDTQYF. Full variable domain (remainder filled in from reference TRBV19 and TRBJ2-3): DGGITQSPKYLFRKEGQNVTLSCEQNLNHDAMYWYRQDPGQGLRLIYYSQIVNDFQKGDIAEGYSVSREKKESFPLTVTSAQKNPTAFYLCASSRTGSTDTQYFGPGTRLTVL.

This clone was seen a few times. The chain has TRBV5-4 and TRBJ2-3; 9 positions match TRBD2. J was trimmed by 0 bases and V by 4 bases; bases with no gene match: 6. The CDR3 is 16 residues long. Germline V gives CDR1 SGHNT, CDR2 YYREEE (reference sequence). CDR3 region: CASSVIAGVSTDTQYF. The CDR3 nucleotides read TGTGCCAGCAGCGTTATAGCGGGAGTAAGCACAGATACGCAGTATTTT.

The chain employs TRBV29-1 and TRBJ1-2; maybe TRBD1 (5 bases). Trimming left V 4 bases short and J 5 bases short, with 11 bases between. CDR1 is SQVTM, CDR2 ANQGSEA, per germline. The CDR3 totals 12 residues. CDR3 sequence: CSVVDGGYGYTF. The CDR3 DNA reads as TGCAGCGTTGTGGATGGGGGGTATGGCTACACCTTC.

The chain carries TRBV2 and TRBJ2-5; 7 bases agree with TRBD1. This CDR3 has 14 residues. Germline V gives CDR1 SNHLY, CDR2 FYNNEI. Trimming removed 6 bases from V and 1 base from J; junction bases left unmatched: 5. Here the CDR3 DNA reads TGTGCCAGCAGCAAAGGACAGGTCCAAGAGACCCAGTACTTC. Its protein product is CASSKGQVQETQYF.

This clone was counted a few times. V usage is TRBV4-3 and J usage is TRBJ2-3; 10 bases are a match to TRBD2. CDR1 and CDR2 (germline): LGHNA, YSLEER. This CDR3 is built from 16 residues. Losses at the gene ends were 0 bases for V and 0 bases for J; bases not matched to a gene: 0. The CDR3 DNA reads TGCGCCAGCAGCCAAGAACTAGCGGGGAGCACAGATACGCAGTATTTT. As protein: CASSQELAGSTDTQYF.

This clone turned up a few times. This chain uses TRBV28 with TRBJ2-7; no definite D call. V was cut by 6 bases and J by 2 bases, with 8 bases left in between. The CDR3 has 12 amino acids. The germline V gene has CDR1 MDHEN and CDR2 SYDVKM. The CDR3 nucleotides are TGTGCCAGCAGAGTCCCAGCCTACGAGCAGTACTTC. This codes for CASRVPAYEQYF.

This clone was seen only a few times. CDR3 coding DNA: TGTGCCAGCAGCGCCAGGCAGGGGCTGTATGGTGGCTACACCTTC. Translating gives CASSARQGLYGGYTF. V and J are TRBV7-6 and TRBJ1-2; D is possibly TRBD1 (6 bases). Germline V lookup: CDR1 SGHVS, CDR2 FNYEAQ. Trimming took 5 bases from V and 7 from J, leaving 20 bases between them. This CDR3 is 15 amino acids long. Full variable domain (missing parts from reference TRBV7-6 and TRBJ1-2): GAGVSQSPRYKVTKRGQDVALRCDPISGHVSLYWYRQALGQGPEFLTYFNYEAQQDKSGLPNDRFSAERPEGSISTLTIQRTEQRDSAMYRCASSARQGLYGGYTFGSGTRLTVV.

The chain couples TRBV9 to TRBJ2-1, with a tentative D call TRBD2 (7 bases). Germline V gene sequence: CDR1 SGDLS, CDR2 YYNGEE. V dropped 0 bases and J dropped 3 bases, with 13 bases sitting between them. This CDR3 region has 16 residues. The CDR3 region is CASSVGGGGHYNEQFF. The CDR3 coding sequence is TGTGCCAGCAGCGTAGGTGGCGGGGGACACTACAATGAGCAGTTCTTC.

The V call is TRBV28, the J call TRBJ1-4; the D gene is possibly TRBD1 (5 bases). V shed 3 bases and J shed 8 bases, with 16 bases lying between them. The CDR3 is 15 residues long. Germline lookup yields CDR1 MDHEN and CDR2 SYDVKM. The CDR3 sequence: CASSFAGTGGEKLFF. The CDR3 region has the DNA TGTGCCAGCAGTTTTGCCGGGACTGGGGGGGAAAAACTGTTTTTT. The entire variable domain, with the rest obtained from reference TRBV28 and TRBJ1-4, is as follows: DVKVTQSSRYLVKRTGEKVFLECVQDMDHENMFWYRQDPGLGLRLIYFSYDVKMKEKGDIPEGYSVSREKKERFSLILESASTNQTSMYLCASSFAGTGGEKLFFGSGTQLSVL.

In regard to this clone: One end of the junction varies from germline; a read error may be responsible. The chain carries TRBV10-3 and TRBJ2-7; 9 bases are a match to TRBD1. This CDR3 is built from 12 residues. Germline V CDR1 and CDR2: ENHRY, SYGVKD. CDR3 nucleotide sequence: TGTGCCATCAGGGACAGGGGAGACGAGCAGCACTTC. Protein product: CAIRDRGDEQHF.

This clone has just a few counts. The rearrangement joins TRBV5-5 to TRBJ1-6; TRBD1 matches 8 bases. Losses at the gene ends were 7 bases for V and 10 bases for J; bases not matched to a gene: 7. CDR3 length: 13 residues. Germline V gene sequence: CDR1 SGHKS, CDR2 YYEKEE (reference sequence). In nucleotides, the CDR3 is TGTGCCAGCGGAGGACAGGGTGGCTCACCCCTCCACTTT. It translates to CASGGQGGSPLHF.

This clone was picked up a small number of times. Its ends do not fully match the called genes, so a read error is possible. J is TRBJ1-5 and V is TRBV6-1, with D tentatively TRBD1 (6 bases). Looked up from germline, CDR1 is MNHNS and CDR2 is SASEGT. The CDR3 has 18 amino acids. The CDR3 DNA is TGTGCCAGCAATGAAATCGGCGGGGGCAGAGAAAGCAATCAGCCCCAGCATTTT. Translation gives CASNEIGGGRESNQPQHF.

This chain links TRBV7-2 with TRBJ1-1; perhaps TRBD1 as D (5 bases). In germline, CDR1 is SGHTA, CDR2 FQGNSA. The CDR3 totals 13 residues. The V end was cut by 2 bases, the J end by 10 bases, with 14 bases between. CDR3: CASSLYRPEGAFF. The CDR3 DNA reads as TGTGCCAGCAGCTTATACAGGCCGGAAGGAGCTTTCTTT.

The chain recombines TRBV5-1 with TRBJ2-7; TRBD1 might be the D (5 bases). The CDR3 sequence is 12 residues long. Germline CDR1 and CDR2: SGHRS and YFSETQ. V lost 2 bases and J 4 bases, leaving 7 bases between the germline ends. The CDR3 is CASSLKGYEQYF. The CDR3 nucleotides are TGCGCCAGCAGCTTAAAGGGGTACGAGCAGTACTTC.

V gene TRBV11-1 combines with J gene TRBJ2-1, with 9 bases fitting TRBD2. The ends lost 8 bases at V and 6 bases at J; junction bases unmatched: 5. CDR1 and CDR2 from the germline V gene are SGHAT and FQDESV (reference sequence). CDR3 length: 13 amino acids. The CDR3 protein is CASAAGGSNEQFF. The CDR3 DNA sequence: TGTGCCAGCGCAGCGGGAGGCTCCAATGAGCAGTTCTTC.